Following are 27 T cell receptor beta chains from one sample sequenced in a study of CD8+CD57+ T cells in acquired aplastic anemia. Patients sequenced had flow cytometry evidence of CD8+CD57+ cell expansion. According to the study, genomic DNA was the template for TCR beta VDJ and CDR3 profiling. TCRdb fed the reads into MiXCR, producing one record per CDR3 protein. This table has 250,000 or so distinct CDR3 sequences, 45% to 50% appearing once. The sequenced sample was sorted CD4+, CD8+, or CD8+CD57+ T cells (not recorded which) from PBMCs. The receptors come from a human donor with aplastic anemia.

The chain couples TRBV7-9 to TRBJ2-7; D remains ambiguous. Germline assignment: CDR1 SEHNR and CDR2 FQNEAQ (reference sequence). V lost 3 bases and J 0 bases, leaving 9 bases between the germline ends. The CDR3 spans 14 residues. The CDR3 DNA follows: TGTGCCAGCAGCTTGAGCGATAGCTCCTACGAGCAGTACTTC. Translation: CASSLSDSSYEQYF.

At least ten counts were recorded for this clonotype. The genes are TRBV14 and TRBJ1-1; D may be TRBD1 (5 bases). This CDR3 comprises 16 residues. The V gene lost 4 bases and the J gene lost 6 bases, with 21 bases spanning the gap. Germline assignment: CDR1 SGHDN and CDR2 FVKESK. The CDR3 sequence is CASSRAWDGGKAEAFF. The CDR3 DNA reads TGTGCCAGCAGCCGCGCTTGGGATGGGGGGAAGGCTGAAGCTTTCTTT.

The chain uses TRBV24-1 and TRBJ2-7; perhaps TRBD2 as D (6 bases). This CDR3 comprises 15 residues. The ends were cut back, 7 bases at V and 5 bases at J, with 20 bases in the middle. In germline, CDR1 is KGHDR, CDR2 SFDVKD. Written as DNA, the CDR3 is TGTGCCACCAGCTCACTTGCCGCTCTAGCGCACGAGCAGTACTTC. Translated: CATSSLAALAHEQYF.

This clonotype was detected ten times or more. The chain links TRBV2 to TRBJ2-1, with D tentatively TRBD1 or TRBD2 (5 bases each). The V gene's germline CDR1 is SNHLY and CDR2 FYNNEI. The CDR3 is 15 amino acids. Trimming cost V 6 bases and J 5 bases, with 17 bases left between them. The DNA for the CDR3 is TGTGCCAGCAGGGTTACCGGGACGTCAAACAATGAGCAGTTCTTC. Its translation is CASRVTGTSNNEQFF.

The V gene is TRBV6-1, the J gene TRBJ2-5, with TRBD1 matching over 11 bases. CDR3 length: 16 residues. Germline CDR1 MNHNS, CDR2 SASEGT. V trimming: 6 bases; J trimming: 5 bases; junction bases outside the gene matches: 11. The CDR3 is CASRTGTGGSLETQYF. The CDR3 bases are TGTGCCAGCAGAACCGGGACAGGGGGTTCTCTGGAGACCCAGTACTTC.

As to this clonotype: A much larger clone lies one base from this, so it may be a read error. The V and J genes are TRBV7-9 and TRBJ1-5; D is undetermined. Trimming took 1 base from V and 1 from J, leaving 11 bases between them. Germline V CDR1 and CDR2: SEHNR, FQNEAQ (reference sequence). The CDR3 contains 16 residues. For the CDR3, the DNA is TGTGCCAGCAGCTTAGTTACAGCAAGCAGCAATCAGCCCCAGCATTTT. Translation gives CASSLVTASSNQPQHF.

The chain employs TRBV4-1 and TRBJ2-1; TRBD2 matches 13 bases. J was trimmed by 3 bases and V by 1 base; bases with no gene match: 3. CDR1 is MGHRA, CDR2 YSYEKL, per germline. The CDR3 totals 17 residues. In nucleotides, the CDR3 is TGCGCCAGCAGCCAAGGAGGACTAGCGGGAGTCTACAATGAGCAGTTCTTC. Its protein is CASSQGGLAGVYNEQFF.

This clonotype came up once. The V gene is TRBV19, the J gene TRBJ2-3, with D possibly being TRBD1 (6 bases). CDR1 is LNHDA and CDR2 is SQIVND in the germline V gene (reference sequence). V was clipped by 9 bases and J by 5 bases, with 18 bases between them. This CDR3 region has 14 residues. CDR3 DNA sequence: TGTGCCAGCGGGATCTCAGGGGCGGTAGATACGCAGTATTTT. As protein: CASGISGAVDTQYF.

The genes are TRBV7-9 and TRBJ2-3; no clear D gene. The CDR3 is made up of 16 amino acids. Per germline, CDR1 SEHNR and CDR2 FQNEAQ (reference sequence). Between the trimmed V and J ends, which lost 5 bases and 3 bases, there was a span of 18 bases. The CDR3 region is CASSLTGGFGTDTQYF. The CDR3 DNA sequence: TGTGCCAGCAGCCTAACGGGTGGGTTCGGTACAGATACGCAGTATTTT.

The V and J genes are TRBV20-1 and TRBJ1-2; 7 positions match TRBD1. The CDR3 covers 13 residues. Per the germline V gene, CDR1 is DFQATT and CDR2 is SNEGSKA (reference sequence). CDR3 region: CSVGEGQSYGYTF. In DNA, the CDR3 is TGCAGCGTTGGGGAGGGACAGAGCTATGGCTACACCTTC.

This clonotype appeared a few times. V usage is TRBV7-3 and J usage is TRBJ1-5; 9 bases are shared with TRBD1. This CDR3 is built from 16 residues. The germline V gene encodes CDR1 SGHTA and CDR2 FQGTGA. V shed 2 bases and J 0 bases; nucleotides not matched to a gene: 2. CDR3 residues: CASSLGDRVSNQPQHF. Here the CDR3 DNA reads TGTGCCAGCAGCTTAGGGGACAGGGTTAGCAATCAGCCCCAGCATTTT.

The chain has TRBV7-8 and TRBJ2-1, with 12 bases that match TRBD2. J was trimmed by 5 bases and V by 4 bases; bases with no gene match: 9. The CDR3 runs 17 residues. The germline gives CDR1 SGHVS, CDR2 FQNEAQ. The CDR3 loop reads CASSSRTSGAIDNEQFF. CDR3 bases: TGTGCCAGCAGCTCCAGGACTAGCGGGGCAATTGACAATGAGCAGTTCTTC.

This clonotype was detected ten times or more. This rearrangement joins TRBV29-1 to TRBJ2-1; TRBD1 is a possible D gene (5 bases). The germline gives CDR1 SQVTM, CDR2 ANQGSEA. CDR3 size: 11 residues. Trimming pared 6 bases from V and 10 bases from J, leaving 13 bases between. The CDR3 here is CSVLRGLEQFF. CDR3 coding DNA: TGCAGCGTCCTAAGGGGATTAGAGCAGTTCTTC.

This chain connects TRBV15 to TRBJ1-1, with 8 bases matching TRBD1. The CDR3 sequence is 14 residues long. Trimming removed 1 base from V and 5 bases from J; junction bases left unmatched: 3. Germline V gene lookup returns CDR1 LNHNV and CDR2 YYDKDF (reference sequence). CDR3 sequence: CATSRGTGSTEAFF. The CDR3 region has the DNA TGTGCCACCAGCAGAGGGACAGGGTCAACTGAAGCTTTCTTT.

The rearrangement uses TRBV15 and TRBJ2-2; TRBD2 agrees at 9 bases. The CDR3 runs 13 residues. Unmatched junction bases numbered 2, after V lost 2 bases and J lost 10 bases. Germline lookup yields CDR1 LNHNV and CDR2 YYDKDF (reference sequence). The CDR3 bases are TGTGCCACCAGCAGATTAGCGGGAGAGGAGCTGTTTTTT. Translated: CATSRLAGEELFF.

This clonotype appeared many times. The rearrangement joins TRBV6-5 to TRBJ2-7; weak D call: TRBD2 (6 bases). The V end was cut by 5 bases, the J end by 6 bases, with 17 bases between. The CDR3 runs 14 residues. CDR1 MNHEY and CDR2 SVGAGI come from the germline V gene. The CDR3 protein is CASSAAGPTGEQYF. For the CDR3, the DNA is TGTGCCAGCAGTGCCGCGGGACCTACGGGCGAGCAGTACTTC.

This clonotype showed up just a few times. This chain connects TRBV2 to TRBJ2-5, with 7 positions matching TRBD2. The CDR3 sequence is 14 residues long. From germline, CDR1 is SNHLY and CDR2 FYNNEI. J gave up 5 bases and V 1 base, and 4 bases lay outside the gene matches. CDR3: CASSEEGGLETQYF. Written as DNA, the CDR3 is TGTGCCAGCAGTGAAGAGGGAGGGCTGGAGACCCAGTACTTC.

This clonotype occurred a few times. A read error may be the cause here, since a much bigger clone is one base away. The rearrangement links TRBV15 to TRBJ2-3; the match to TRBD2 covers 8 bases. Germline-derived CDR1 and CDR2 are LNHNV and YYDKDF (reference sequence). The CDR3 runs 20 residues. J was trimmed by 0 bases and V by 3 bases; bases with no gene match: 17. The CDR3 reads CATSSPGLVPGLASTDTQYF. The CDR3 DNA sequence: TGTGCCACCAGCAGTCCGGGACTAGTGCCGGGGCTGGCGAGCACAGATACGCAGTATTTT.

CDR3 in DNA: TGTGCCAGTAGTATAGTTCTGCACCGAGACAATCAGCCCCAGCATTTT. This gives the protein CASSIVLHRDNQPQHF. The chain combines TRBV19 with TRBJ1-5, with D unresolved. Germline CDR1 and CDR2: LNHDA and SQIVND (reference sequence). The CDR3 is 16 amino acids. V lost 1 base and J lost 3, with 13 bases in between.

Worth noting for this clonotype: At one end, the junction sequence differs from germline, possibly due to a read error. V usage is TRBV6-1 and J usage is TRBJ1-3; perhaps TRBD1 as D (5 bases). The CDR3 is 19 amino acids. CDR1 is MNHNS and CDR2 is SASEGT in the germline V gene. DNA of the CDR3: TGTGCCTGCAGTGAACTAGGACAAGAACCTATTATCTCTGGAAACACCATATATTTT. Its protein product is CACSELGQEPIISGNTIYF.

This clonotype was seen ten or more times. CDR3 in amino acids: CASSLYPVAGGYNEQFF. CDR3 nucleotides: TGTGCCAGCAGCTTATATCCCGTAGCGGGGGGTTACAATGAGCAGTTCTTC. The V and J genes are TRBV7-8 and TRBJ2-1, with 10 bases that match TRBD2. The CDR3 is 17 amino acids. Germline CDR1 is SGHVS and CDR2 is FQNEAQ. J gave up 4 bases and V 2 bases, and 8 bases lay outside the gene matches.

V usage is TRBV24-1 and J usage is TRBJ2-1, with 9 bases that match TRBD2. There are 17 residues in the CDR3. The trim removed 4 bases at V and 9 bases at J, leaving 15 bases unmatched. In germline, CDR1 is KGHDR, CDR2 SFDVKD. CDR3 loop: CATSELAGVSSLGEQFF. Here the CDR3 DNA reads TGTGCCACCAGTGAGTTAGCGGGAGTATCCTCACTGGGTGAGCAGTTCTTC.

Ten or more counts support this clonotype. The chain is built from TRBV20-1 and TRBJ1-1, with D possibly being TRBD1 (6 bases). Per the germline V gene, CDR1 is DFQATT and CDR2 is SNEGSKA (reference sequence). V shed 2 bases and J shed 1 base, with 8 bases lying between them. The CDR3 is 13 amino acids. CDR3 bases: TGCAGTGCTAGAATACAGGGGAACACTGAAGCTTTCTTT. It yields the protein CSARIQGNTEAFF.

This clonotype was counted at least ten times. The genes are TRBV7-9 and TRBJ2-7; a possible D gene is TRBD1 (6 bases). This CDR3 contains 15 residues. CDR1 and CDR2 from the germline V gene are SEHNR and FQNEAQ (reference sequence). V shed 5 bases and J shed 7 bases, with 21 bases lying between them. The CDR3 spells CASSRGTHPSDEQYF. CDR3 bases: TGTGCCAGCAGCCGAGGGACACATCCTTCGGATGAGCAGTACTTC.

This clonotype was picked up many times. The chain joins TRBV6-5 to TRBJ1-1; D might be TRBD1 (6 bases). The CDR3 consists of 15 residues. V lost 0 bases and J lost 4, with 12 bases in between. Germline assignment: CDR1 MNHEY and CDR2 SVGAGI. For the CDR3, the DNA is TGTGCCAGCAGTTACTCGATGGGGGGCGGCACTGAAGCTTTCTTT. This gives the protein CASSYSMGGGTEAFF.

The J gene is TRBJ1-2, the V gene TRBV2, with D possibly TRBD1 on 6 matching bases. The germline gives CDR1 SNHLY, CDR2 FYNNEI. The germline V and J ends were trimmed by 5 bases and 0 bases, with 16 bases remaining between them. CDR3 length equals 16 residues. CDR3 DNA sequence: TGTGCCAGCAGTTCCTACGGGACACCCGCTAACTATGGCTACACCTTC. Its translation: CASSSYGTPANYGYTF. Variable domain in full (rest from reference TRBV2 and TRBJ1-2): EPEVTQTPSHQVTQMGQEVILRCVPISNHLYFYWYRQILGQKVEFLVSFYNNEISEKSEIFDDQFSVERPDGSNFTLKIRSTKLEDSAMYFCASSSYGTPANYGYTFGSGTRLTVV.

With respect to this clonotype: At one end the junction does not follow the germline gene, possibly because of a read error. The CDR3 sequence: CASSLVSSETQYF. DNA for the CDR3: TGTGCTAGCAGCTTAGTATCCAGTGAGACCCAGTACTTC. The chain is built from TRBV7-7 and TRBJ2-5; D is uncertain. CDR1 is SSHAT and CDR2 is FNYEAQ in the germline V gene (reference sequence). The CDR3 is 13 residues long.